This entry features one T cell receptor (beta chain) sequence. This entry is derived from a study of cytomegalovirus exposure and HLA in healthy donors. Trimming took off 1 base at V and 4 bases at J, with 5 bases between the two ends. From germline, CDR1 is SGHTA and CDR2 FQGNSA. The CDR3 is 13 residues long. Profiling relied on immunoSEQ multiplex PCR, and the TCRdb table lists in-frame clones only, not all of them. The repertoire has some 160,000 clones, approximately 90% of them found once; the top ten carry about 0.75%. The source is a man aged 18-30 years in good health and CMV-seronegative. The chain recombines TRBV7-2 with TRBJ2-4; no reliable D call. The sample was PBMCs. The DNA for the CDR3 is TGTGCCAGCAGCTTAGACGGGAAAAACATTCAGTACTTC. Its translation is CASSLDGKNIQYF.